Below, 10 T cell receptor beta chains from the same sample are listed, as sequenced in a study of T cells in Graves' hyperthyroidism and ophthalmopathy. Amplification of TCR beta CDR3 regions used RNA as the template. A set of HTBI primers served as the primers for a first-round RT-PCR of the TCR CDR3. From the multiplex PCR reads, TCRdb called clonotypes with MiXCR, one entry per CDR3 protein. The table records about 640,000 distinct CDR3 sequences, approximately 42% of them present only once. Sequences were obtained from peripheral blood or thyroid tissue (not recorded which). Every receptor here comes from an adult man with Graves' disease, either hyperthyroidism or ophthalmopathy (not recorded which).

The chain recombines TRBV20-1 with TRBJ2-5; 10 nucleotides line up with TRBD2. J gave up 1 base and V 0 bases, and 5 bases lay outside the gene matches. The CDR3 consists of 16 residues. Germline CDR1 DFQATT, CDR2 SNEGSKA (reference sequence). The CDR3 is CSARDRVAGGQETQYF. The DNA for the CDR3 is TGCAGTGCTAGAGATAGGGTAGCGGGAGGCCAAGAGACCCAGTACTTC.

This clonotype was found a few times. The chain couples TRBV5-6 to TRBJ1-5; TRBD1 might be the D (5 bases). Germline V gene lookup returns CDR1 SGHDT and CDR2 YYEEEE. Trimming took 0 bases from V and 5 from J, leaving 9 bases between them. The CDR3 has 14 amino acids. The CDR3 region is CASSLEGEDQPQHF. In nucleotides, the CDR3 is TGTGCCAGCAGCTTGGAAGGGGAGGATCAGCCCCAGCATTTT.

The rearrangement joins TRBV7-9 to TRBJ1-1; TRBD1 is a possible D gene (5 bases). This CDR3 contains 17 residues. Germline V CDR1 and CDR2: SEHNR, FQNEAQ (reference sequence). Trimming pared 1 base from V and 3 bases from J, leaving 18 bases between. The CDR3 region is CASSLEGRAVGDTEAFF. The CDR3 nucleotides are TGTGCCAGCAGCTTAGAAGGCAGGGCGGTCGGCGACACTGAAGCTTTCTTT.

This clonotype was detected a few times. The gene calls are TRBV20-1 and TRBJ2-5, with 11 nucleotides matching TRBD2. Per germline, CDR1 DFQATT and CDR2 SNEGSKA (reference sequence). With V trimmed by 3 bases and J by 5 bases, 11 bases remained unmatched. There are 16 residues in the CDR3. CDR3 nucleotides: TGCAGTGCTAGGGATAGCGGGAGGGCCCCTTCCGAGACCCAGTACTTC. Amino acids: CSARDSGRAPSETQYF.

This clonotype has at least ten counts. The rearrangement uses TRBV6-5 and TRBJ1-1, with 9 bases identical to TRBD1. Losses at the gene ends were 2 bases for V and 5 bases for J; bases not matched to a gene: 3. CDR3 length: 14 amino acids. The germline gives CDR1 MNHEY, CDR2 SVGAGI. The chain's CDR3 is CASSYNRGHTEAFF. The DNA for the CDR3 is TGTGCCAGCAGTTACAACAGGGGGCATACTGAAGCTTTCTTT.

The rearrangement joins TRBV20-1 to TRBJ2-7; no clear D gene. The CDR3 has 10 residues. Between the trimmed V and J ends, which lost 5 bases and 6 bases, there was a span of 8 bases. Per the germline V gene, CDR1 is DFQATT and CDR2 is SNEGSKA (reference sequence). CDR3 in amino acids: CSAARAEQYF. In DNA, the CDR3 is TGCAGTGCTGCTCGGGCCGAGCAGTACTTC.

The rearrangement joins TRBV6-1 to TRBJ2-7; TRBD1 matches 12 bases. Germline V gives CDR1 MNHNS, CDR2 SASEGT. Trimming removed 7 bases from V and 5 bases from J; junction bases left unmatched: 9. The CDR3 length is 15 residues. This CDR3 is CASTPPGQGAHEQYF. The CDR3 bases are TGTGCCAGCACCCCTCCGGGACAGGGGGCTCACGAGCAGTACTTC.

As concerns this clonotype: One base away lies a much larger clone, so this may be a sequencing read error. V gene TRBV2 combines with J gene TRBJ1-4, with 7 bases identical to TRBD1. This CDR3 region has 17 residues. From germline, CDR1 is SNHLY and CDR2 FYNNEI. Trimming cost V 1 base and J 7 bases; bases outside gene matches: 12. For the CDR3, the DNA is TGTGCCAGCAGTGAAGGGCAACCGACAGGGTTCGGTGAAAAACTGTTTTTT. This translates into CASSEGQPTGFGEKLFF.

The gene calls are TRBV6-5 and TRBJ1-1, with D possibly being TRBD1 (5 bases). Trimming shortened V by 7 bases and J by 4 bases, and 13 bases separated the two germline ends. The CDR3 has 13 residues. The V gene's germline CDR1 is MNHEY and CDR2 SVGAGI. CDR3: CASTPGSGTEAFF. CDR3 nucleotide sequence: TGTGCCAGCACACCAGGGTCGGGCACTGAAGCTTTCTTT.

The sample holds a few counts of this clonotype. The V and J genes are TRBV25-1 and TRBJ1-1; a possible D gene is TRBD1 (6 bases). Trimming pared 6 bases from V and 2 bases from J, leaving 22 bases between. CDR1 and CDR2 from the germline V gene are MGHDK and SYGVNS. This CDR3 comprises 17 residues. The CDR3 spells CASSRGGATAQNTEAFF. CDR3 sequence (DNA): TGTGCCAGCAGCCGAGGGGGAGCGACAGCCCAAAACACTGAAGCTTTCTTT. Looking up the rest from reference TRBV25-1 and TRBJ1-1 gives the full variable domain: EADIYQTPRYLVIGTGKKITLECSQTMGHDKMYWYQQDPGMELHLIHYSYGVNSTEKGDLSSESTVSRIRTEHFPLTLESARPSHTSQYLCASSRGGATAQNTEAFFGQGTRLTVV.